This T cell receptor beta chain was sequenced for a study of cytomegalovirus exposure and HLA in healthy donors. Points from the study as a whole: A later analysis linked a missense variant in DCLRE1C to the trimming of TCR beta V and J genes. Immune exposure information comprised only CMV serostatus.

For this clone: Its target is unknown.

PCR employed 60 Vbeta and 13 Jbeta primers. Clones were read by immunoSEQ multiplex PCR, and TCRdb kept only the in-frame ones, dropping some. Seen here are 110,000 to 150,000 clones, about three quarters observed once, and the top ten hold roughly 3.7%. Sequenced sample: PBMCs. The receptor comes from a male donor in good health and CMV-seronegative.

The CDR3 loop is CASKRSADRVSNQPQHF. CDR3 coding DNA: TGTGCCAGCAAAAGGTCGGCGGACAGGGTTAGCAATCAGCCCCAGCATTTT. V gene TRBV27 combines with J gene TRBJ1-5; TRBD1 aligns across 8 bases. The CDR3 covers 17 residues. Germline CDR1 reads MNHEY; CDR2 reads SMNVEV (reference sequence). V lost 7 bases and J lost 0; bases outside the gene matches: 11.